This TCR beta chain was observed in a study of long-term antiretroviral therapy in people with HIV. Broader study findings: Gathering of blood took place between the mid-2000s and the late 2010s, possibly under older ART regimens. Relative to transplant donor controls, diversity remained lower despite increasing after ART.

J gave up 2 bases and V 4 bases, and 11 bases lay outside the gene matches. Germline-derived CDR1 and CDR2 are MNHNS and SASEGT. The CDR3 is 17 residues long. Concerning this clone: Its antigen remains unknown.

Investigators performed immunoSEQ version v3.0 at survey level. Sequenced by immunoSEQ multiplex PCR; TCRdb stores in-frame clones only, minus some. The sample has about 31,000 clones, 75% to 90% seen once. The sequencing used unsorted PBMCs, collected 0.8 years before starting antiretroviral therapy. The receptor comes from a man aged 18 to 29 with HIV. V gene TRBV6-1 combines with J gene TRBJ2-5, with TRBD1 identical over 9 bases. The CDR3 region has the DNA TGTGCCAGCAGTGTAAGGGGGACAGGGAACTTACAAGAGACCCAGTACTTC. It translates to CASSVRGTGNLQETQYF.